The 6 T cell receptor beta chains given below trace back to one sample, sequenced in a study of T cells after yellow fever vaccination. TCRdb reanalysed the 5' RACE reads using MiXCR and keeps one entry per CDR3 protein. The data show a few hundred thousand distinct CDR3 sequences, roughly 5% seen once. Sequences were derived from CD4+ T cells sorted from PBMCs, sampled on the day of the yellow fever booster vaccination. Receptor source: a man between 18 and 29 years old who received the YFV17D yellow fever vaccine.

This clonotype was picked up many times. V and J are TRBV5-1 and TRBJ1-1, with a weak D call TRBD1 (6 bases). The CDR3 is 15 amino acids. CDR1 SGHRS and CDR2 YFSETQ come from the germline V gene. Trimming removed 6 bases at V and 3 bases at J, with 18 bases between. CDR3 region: CASNVGGAGDTEAFF. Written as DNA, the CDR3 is TGCGCCAGCAACGTCGGGGGAGCAGGGGACACTGAAGCTTTCTTT.

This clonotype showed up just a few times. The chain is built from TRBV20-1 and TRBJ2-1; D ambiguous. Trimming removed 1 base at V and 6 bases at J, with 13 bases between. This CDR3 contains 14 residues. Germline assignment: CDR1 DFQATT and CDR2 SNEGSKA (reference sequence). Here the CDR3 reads CSARVAPTANEQFF. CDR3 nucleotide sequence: TGCAGTGCTAGAGTAGCACCTACCGCCAATGAGCAGTTCTTC.

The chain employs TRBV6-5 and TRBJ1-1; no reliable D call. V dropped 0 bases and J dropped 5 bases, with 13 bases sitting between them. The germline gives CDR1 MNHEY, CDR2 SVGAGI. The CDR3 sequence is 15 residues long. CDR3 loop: CASSYSSTPRTEAFF. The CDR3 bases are TGTGCCAGCAGTTACTCGTCGACTCCAAGAACTGAAGCTTTCTTT.

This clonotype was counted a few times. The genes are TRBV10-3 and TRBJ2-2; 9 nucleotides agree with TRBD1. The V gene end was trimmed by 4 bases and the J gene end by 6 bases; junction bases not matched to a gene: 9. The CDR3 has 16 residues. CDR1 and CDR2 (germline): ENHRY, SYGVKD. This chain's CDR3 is CAISGADRGKPGELFF. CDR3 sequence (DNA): TGTGCCATCAGTGGGGCCGACAGGGGGAAGCCCGGGGAGCTGTTTTTT.

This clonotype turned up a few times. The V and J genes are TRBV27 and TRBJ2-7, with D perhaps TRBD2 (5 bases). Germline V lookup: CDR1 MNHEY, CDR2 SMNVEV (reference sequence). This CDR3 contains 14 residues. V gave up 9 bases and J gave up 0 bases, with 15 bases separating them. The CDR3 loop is CASGRTGSSYEQYV. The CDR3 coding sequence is TGTGCCAGTGGACGGACTGGCAGCTCCTACGAGCAGTACGTC.

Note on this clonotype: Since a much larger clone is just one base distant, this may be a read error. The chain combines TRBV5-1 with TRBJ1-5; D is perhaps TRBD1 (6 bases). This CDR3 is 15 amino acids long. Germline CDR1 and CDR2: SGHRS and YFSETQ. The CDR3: CASSLRGASNQRQHF. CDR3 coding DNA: TGCGCCAGCAGCTTGCGGGGGGCTAGCAATCAGCGCCAGCATTTT.